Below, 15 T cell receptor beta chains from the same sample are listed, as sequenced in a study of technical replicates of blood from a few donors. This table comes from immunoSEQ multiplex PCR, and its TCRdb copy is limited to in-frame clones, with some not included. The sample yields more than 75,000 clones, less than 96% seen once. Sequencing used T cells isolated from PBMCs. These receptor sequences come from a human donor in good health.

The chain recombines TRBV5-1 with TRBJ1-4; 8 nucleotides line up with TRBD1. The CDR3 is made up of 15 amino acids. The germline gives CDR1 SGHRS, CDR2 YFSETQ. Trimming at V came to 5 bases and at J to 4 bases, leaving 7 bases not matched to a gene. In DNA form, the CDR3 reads TGCGCCAGCAGACTTGGACAGGGTTATAATGAAAAACTGTTTTTT. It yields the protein CASRLGQGYNEKLFF.

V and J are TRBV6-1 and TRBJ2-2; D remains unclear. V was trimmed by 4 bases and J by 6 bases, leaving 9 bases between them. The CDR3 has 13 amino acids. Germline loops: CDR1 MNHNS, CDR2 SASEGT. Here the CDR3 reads CASSVRLAGELFF. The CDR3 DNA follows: TGTGCCAGCAGTGTGCGGCTAGCCGGGGAGCTGTTTTTT.

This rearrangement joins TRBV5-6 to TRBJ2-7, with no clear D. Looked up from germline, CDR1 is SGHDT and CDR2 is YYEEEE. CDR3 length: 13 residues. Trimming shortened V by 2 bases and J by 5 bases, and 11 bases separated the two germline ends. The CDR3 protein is CASSFGRGNEQYF. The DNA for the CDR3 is TGTGCCAGCAGCTTCGGAAGAGGAAACGAGCAGTACTTC.

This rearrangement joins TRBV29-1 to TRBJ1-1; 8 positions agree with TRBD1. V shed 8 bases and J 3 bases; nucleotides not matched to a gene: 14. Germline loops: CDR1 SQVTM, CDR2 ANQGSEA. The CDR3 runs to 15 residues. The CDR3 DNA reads TGCAGCATAAGGGAGGCAGGGGGCTTTGACACTGAAGCTTTCTTT. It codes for CSIREAGGFDTEAFF.

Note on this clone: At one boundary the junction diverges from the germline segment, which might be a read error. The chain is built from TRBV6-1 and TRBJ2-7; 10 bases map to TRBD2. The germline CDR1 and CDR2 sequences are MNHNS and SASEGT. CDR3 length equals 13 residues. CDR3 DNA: TGTGCCAGCAGTGAAGCGCTGACTAGCGGGCGCTTCTTC. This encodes CASSEALTSGRFF.

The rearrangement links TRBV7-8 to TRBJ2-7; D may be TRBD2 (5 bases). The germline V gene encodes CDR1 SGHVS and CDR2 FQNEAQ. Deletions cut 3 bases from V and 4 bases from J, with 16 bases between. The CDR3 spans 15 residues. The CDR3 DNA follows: TGTGCCAGCAGCTTCGTACTAGAATCCGGGTACGAGCAGTACTTC. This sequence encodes CASSFVLESGYEQYF.

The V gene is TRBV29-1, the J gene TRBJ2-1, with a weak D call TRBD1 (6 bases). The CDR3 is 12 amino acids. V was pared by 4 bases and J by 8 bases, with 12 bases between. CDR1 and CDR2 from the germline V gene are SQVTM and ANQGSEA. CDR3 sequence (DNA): TGCAGCGTTGTTCACAGGGACCATGAGCAGTTCTTC. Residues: CSVVHRDHEQFF.

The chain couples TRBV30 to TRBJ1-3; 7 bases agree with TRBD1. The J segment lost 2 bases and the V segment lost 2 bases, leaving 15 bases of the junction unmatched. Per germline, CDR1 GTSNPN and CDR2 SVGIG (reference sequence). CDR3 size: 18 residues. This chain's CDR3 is CAWSWGTALTTAGNTIYF. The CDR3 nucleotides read TGTGCCTGGAGTTGGGGGACAGCCTTGACGACGGCTGGAAACACCATATATTTT.

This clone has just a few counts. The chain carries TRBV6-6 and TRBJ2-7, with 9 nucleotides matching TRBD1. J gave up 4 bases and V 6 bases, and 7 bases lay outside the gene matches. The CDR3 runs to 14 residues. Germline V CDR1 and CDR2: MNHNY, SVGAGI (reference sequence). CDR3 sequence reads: CASSPGTGMYEQYF. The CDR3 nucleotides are TGTGCCAGCAGCCCCGGGACAGGGATGTACGAGCAGTACTTC.

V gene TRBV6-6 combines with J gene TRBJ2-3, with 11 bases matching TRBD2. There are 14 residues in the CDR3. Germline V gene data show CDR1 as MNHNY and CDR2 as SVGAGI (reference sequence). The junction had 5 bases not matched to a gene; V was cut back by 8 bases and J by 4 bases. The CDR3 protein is CASRLSGRADTQYF. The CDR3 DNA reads TGTGCCAGCCGACTTAGCGGGAGGGCAGATACGCAGTATTTT.

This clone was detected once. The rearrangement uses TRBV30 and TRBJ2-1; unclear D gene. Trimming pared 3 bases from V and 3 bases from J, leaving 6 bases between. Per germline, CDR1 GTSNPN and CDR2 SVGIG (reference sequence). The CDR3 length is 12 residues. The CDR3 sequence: CAWRPVYNEQFF. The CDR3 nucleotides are TGTGCCTGGAGGCCGGTCTACAATGAGCAGTTCTTC.

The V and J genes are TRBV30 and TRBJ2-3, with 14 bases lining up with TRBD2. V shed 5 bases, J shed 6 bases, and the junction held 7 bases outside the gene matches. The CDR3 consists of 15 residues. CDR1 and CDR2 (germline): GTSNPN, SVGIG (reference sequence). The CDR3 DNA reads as TGTGCCTGGGCGACTAGCGGGAGGGCCCAGGATACGCAGTATTTT. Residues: CAWATSGRAQDTQYF.

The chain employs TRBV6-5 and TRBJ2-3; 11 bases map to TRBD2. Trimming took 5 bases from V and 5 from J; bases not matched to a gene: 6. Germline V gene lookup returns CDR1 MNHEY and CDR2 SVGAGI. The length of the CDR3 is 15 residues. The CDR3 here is CASSLLAGEGDTQYF. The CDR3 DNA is TGTGCCAGCAGTCTACTAGCGGGAGAGGGAGATACGCAGTATTTT.

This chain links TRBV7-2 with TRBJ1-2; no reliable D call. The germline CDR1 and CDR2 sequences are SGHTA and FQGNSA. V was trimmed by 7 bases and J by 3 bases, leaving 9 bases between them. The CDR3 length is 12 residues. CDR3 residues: CASTTNDYGYTF. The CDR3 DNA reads TGTGCCAGCACCACTAACGACTATGGCTACACCTTC.

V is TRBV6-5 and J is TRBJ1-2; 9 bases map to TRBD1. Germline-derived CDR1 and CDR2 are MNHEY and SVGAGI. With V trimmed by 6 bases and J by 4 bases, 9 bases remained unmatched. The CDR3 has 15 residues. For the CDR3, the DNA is TGTGCCAGCAGCCAATACCAACAGGGGGCCTATGGCTACACCTTC. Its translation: CASSQYQQGAYGYTF.